The present entry profiles one TCR beta chain with its context. Its antigen is not known. The data stem from a study of tumor and adjacent non-tumor tissue in lung cancer. Study-level background: Patients comprised approximately eleven adenocarcinoma, a couple of squamous cell carcinoma and 1 small cell lung cancer.

Looked up from germline, CDR1 is SEHNR and CDR2 is FQNEAQ (reference sequence). Trimming stripped 2 bases from V and 6 bases from J, with 10 bases between. CDR3 length: 14 amino acids. The template was RNA from unsorted bulk tissue. Findings of the study overall: Significantly higher TCR diversity was found in tumor than normal lung. Tumor repertoires had a smaller top 100 clone share than normal lung.

TCRbeta libraries were built with three rounds of nested PCR, modified from ARM-PCR. One entry per CDR3 protein results from TCRdb running MiXCR on the multiplex PCR reads. The sample yields 84,000 or so distinct CDR3 sequences, 61% seen once. This chain links TRBV7-9 with TRBJ1-4; D is unclear. The sequence derives from an older man with non-small cell lung cancer. Sequencing input: lung tumor tissue. CDR3 bases: TGTGCCAGCAGCTTAAAAGGGTCTGATGAAAAACTGTTTTTT. This translates into CASSLKGSDEKLFF.